The 6 T cell receptor beta chains below were found in one sample sequenced in a study of cytomegalovirus exposure and HLA in healthy donors. Primers included in the PCR were 60 Vbeta and 13 Jbeta primers. Sequenced by immunoSEQ multiplex PCR; TCRdb stores in-frame clones only, minus some. The data contain approximately 100,000 clones, 85% of them singletons. The source material was PBMCs. The origin of the receptors is a man aged 40-49 years in good health and CMV-seropositive.

This clone was seen a handful of times. The chain combines TRBV19 with TRBJ1-6; 7 bases are shared with TRBD1. The CDR3 totals 16 residues. The germline V gene encodes CDR1 LNHDA and CDR2 SQIVND (reference sequence). Unmatched junction bases numbered 9, after V lost 5 bases and J lost 5 bases. The CDR3 DNA sequence: TGTGCCAGTAGTGCAGTCGTGACAGGGAATAATTCACCCCTCCACTTT. Encoded protein: CASSAVVTGNNSPLHF.

This sequence joins TRBV6-6 and TRBJ1-5; 7 bases map to TRBD1. The junction had 9 bases not matched to a gene; V was cut back by 5 bases and J by 5 bases. The V gene's germline CDR1 is MNHNY and CDR2 SVGAGI (reference sequence). The CDR3 sequence is 15 residues long. Here the CDR3 reads CASSTTGASHQPQHF. The CDR3 coding sequence is TGTGCCAGCAGTACTACAGGGGCCTCACATCAGCCCCAGCATTTT.

The J gene is TRBJ2-2, the V gene TRBV11-3; TRBD1 matches at 8 bases. The J segment lost 6 bases and the V segment lost 0 bases, leaving 9 bases of the junction unmatched. The CDR3 runs to 17 residues. Germline V gene sequence: CDR1 SGHNT, CDR2 YENEEA. Written as DNA, the CDR3 is TGTGCCAGCAGCTTAGACCCGGACAGGGTCGGGGCCGGGGAGCTGTTTTTT. It specifies CASSLDPDRVGAGELFF.

The V call is TRBV9, the J call TRBJ2-2; TRBD2 matches at 10 bases. V trimming: 0 bases; J trimming: 0 bases; junction bases outside the gene matches: 8. This CDR3 spans 19 amino acids. Germline V gene sequence: CDR1 SGDLS, CDR2 YYNGEE. This chain's CDR3 is CASSVAAGGPLANTGELFF. CDR3 nucleotides: TGTGCCAGCAGCGTAGCAGCGGGGGGGCCATTGGCGAACACCGGGGAGCTGTTTTTT.

The chain links TRBV2 to TRBJ2-1; D is ambiguous. CDR3 length: 12 residues. Germline CDR1 SNHLY, CDR2 FYNNEI. V was trimmed by 5 bases and J by 10 bases, leaving 12 bases between them. Written as DNA, the CDR3 is TGTGCCAGCAGTTTGTTTAGTATCGAGCAGTTCTTC. As protein: CASSLFSIEQFF.

The V call is TRBV18, the J call TRBJ2-5; D may be TRBD1 (6 bases). The V gene's germline CDR1 is KGHSH and CDR2 LQKENI. The CDR3 sequence is 13 residues long. Trimming removed 6 bases at V and 1 base at J, with 9 bases between. The CDR3 reads CASSLDSQETQYF. The CDR3 nucleotides are TGTGCCAGCTCCCTGGACAGCCAAGAGACCCAGTACTTC. The whole variable domain, filled in from reference TRBV18 and TRBJ2-5, reads NAGVMQNPRHLVRRRGQEARLRCSPMKGHSHVYWYRQLPEEGLKFMVYLQKENIIDESGMPKERFSAEFPKEGPSILRIQQVVRGDSAAYFCASSLDSQETQYFGPGTRLLVL.